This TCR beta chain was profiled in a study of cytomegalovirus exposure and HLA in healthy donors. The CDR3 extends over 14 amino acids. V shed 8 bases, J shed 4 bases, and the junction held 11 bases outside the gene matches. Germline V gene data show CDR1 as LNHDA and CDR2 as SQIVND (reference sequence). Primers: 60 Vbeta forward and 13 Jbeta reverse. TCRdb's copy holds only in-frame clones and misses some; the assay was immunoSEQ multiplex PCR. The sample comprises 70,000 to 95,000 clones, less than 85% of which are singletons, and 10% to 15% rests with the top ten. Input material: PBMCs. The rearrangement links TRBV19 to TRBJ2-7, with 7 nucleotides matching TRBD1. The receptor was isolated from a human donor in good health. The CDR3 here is CASRQGRGAYEQYF. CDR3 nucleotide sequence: TGTGCCAGTCGACAGGGCCGAGGGGCATACGAGCAGTACTTC. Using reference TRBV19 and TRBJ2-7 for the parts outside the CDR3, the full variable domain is DGGITQSPKYLFRKEGQNVTLSCEQNLNHDAMYWYRQDPGQGLRLIYYSQIVNDFQKGDIAEGYSVSREKKESFPLTVTSAQKNPTAFYLCASRQGRGAYEQYFGPGTRLTVT.